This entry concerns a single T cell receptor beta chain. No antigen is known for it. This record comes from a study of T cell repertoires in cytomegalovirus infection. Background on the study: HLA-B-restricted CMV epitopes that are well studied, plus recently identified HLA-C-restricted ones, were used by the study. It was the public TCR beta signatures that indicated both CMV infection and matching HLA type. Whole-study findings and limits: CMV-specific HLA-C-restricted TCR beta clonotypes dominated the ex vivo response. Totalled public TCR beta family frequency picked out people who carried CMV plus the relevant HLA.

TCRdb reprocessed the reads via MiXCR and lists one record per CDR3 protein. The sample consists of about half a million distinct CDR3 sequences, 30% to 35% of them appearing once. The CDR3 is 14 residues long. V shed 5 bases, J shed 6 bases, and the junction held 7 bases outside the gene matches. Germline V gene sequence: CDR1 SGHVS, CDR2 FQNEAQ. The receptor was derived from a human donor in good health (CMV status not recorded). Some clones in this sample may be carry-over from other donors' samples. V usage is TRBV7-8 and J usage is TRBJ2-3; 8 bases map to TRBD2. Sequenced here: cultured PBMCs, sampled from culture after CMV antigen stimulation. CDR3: CASSQTSAADTQYF. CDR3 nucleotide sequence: TGTGCCAGCAGCCAGACTAGCGCTGCGGATACGCAGTATTTT.